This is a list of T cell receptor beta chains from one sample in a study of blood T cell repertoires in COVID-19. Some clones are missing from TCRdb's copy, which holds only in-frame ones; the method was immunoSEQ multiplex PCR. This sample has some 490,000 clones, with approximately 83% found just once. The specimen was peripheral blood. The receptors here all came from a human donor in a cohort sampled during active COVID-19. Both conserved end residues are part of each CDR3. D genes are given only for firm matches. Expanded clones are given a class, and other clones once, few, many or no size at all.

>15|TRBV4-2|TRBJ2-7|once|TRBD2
TGTGCCAGCAGCCAAGGCGGGGGAGGTCTCTACGAGCAGTACTTC
CASSQGGGGLYEQYF
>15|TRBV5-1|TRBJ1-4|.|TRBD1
TGCGCCAGCAGCTTCGGGACAGCTATTAATGAAAAACTGTTTTTT
CASSFGTAINEKLFF
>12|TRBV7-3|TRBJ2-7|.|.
TGTGCCAGCCTCGGGGAGCCCTACGAGCAGTACTTC
CASLGEPYEQYF
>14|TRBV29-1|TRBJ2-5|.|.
TGCAGCGTGAACCCCGAGGGTCCCCGGGAGACCCAGTACTTC
CSVNPEGPRETQYF
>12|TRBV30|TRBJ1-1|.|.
TGTGCCTGGAGTTCCGGGAACACTGAAGCTTTCTTT
CAWSSGNTEAFF
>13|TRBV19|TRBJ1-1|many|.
TGTGCCAGTAGTGTGCGGGGGAACACTGAAGCTTTCTTT
CASSVRGNTEAFF
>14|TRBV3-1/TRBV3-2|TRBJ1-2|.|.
TGTGCCAGCAGCCAAAGAGGCAAAAACTATGGCTACACCTTC
CASSQRGKNYGYTF
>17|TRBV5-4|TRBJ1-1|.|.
TGTGCCAGCAGCCTATCCAACAGTGCAGGGTTGAACACTGAAGCTTTCTTT
CASSLSNSAGLNTEAFF
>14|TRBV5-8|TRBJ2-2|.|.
TGTGCCAGCAGCCTCGCGGGCCCCCCCGGGGAGCTGTTTTTT
CASSLAGPPGELFF
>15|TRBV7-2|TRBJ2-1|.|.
TGTGCCAGCAGTCCCGACACGGACTCCTACAATGAGCAGTTCTTC
CASSPDTDSYNEQFF
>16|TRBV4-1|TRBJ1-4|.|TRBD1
TGCGCCAGCAGCCAAGTAGGGGGCCTACCGGGGGAAAAACTGTTTTTT
CASSQVGGLPGEKLFF
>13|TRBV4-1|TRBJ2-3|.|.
TGCGCCAGCAGCCACCCTAAGACAGATACGCAGTATTTT
CASSHPKTDTQYF
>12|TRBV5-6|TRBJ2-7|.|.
TGTGCCAGCAGGCAGTCGGGCTACGAGCAGTACTTC
CASRQSGYEQYF
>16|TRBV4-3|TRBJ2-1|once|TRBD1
TGCGCCAGCAGCCAATTCCGGGACAGTCCCTACAATGAGCAGTTCTTC
CASSQFRDSPYNEQFF
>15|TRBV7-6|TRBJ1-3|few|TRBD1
TGTGCCAGCAGCTTGGGACAGGGGTATGGAAACACCATATATTTT
CASSLGQGYGNTIYF
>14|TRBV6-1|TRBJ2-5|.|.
TGTGCCAGCAGTGAATTGGGGCGAGGAGAGACCCAGTACTTC
CASSELGRGETQYF
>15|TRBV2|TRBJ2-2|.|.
TGTGCCAGCAGTTGGGGCAACGCGAACACCGGGGAGCTGTTTTTT
CASSWGNANTGELFF
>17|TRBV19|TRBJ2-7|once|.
TGTGCCAGTAGTATAGGCAGGACAAACATCCTCTCCTACGAGCAGTACTTC
CASSIGRTNILSYEQYF
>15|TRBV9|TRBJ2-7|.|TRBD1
TGTGCCAGCAGCGAGAGCGGACAGGTATTCTCTCAGCAGTACTTC
CASSESGQVFSQQYF
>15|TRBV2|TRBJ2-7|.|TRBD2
TGTGCCAGCAGGGTAGGACTAGCGGGGACCTACGAGCAGTACTTC
CASRVGLAGTYEQYF
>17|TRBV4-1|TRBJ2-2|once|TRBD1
TGCGCCAGCAGCCAAGGGAGCACAGGGGGGACCACCGGGGAGCTGTTTTTT
CASSQGSTGGTTGELFF
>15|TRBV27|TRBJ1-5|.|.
TGTGCCAGCAGGCTGTCAGGGTCTAGCAATCAGCCCCAGCATTTT
CASRLSGSSNQPQHF
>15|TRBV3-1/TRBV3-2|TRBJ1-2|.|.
TGTGCCAGCAGCCAAGATATGAGGGTCGGGGGAGGCTACACCTTC
CASSQDMRVGGGYTF
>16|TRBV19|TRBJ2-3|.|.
TGTGCCACTAGAGAACCCCAAACCGGAGGCACAGATACGCAGTATTTT
CATREPQTGGTDTQYF
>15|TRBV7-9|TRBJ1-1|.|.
TGTGCCAGCAGCCCCGTTATGGGGCGGAACACTGAAGCTTTCTTT
CASSPVMGRNTEAFF
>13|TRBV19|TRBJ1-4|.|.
TGTGCCAGTAGTAACCAGGGGTGGGAAAAACTGTTTTTT
CASSNQGWEKLFF
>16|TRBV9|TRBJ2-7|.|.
TGTGCCAGCAGCACGGATCCTAGCCGAAGCTCCTACGAGCAGTACTTC
CASSTDPSRSSYEQYF
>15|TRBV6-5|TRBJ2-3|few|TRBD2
TGTGCCAGCAGTTACTTGGGACTAGGAACAGATACGCAGTATTTT
CASSYLGLGTDTQYF
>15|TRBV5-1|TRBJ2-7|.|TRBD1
TGCGCCAGCAGCTCCGGACAGGGCTTCACCTACGAGCAGTACTTC
CASSSGQGFTYEQYF
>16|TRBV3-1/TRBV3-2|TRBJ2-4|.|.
TGTGCCAGCAGCCAAGCCGGGGGTACGACCAAAAACATTCAGTACTTC
CASSQAGGTTKNIQYF
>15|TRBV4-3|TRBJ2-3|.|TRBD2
TGCGCCAGCAGCTTCGGGAGGGCCCTCACAGATACGCAGTATTTT
CASSFGRALTDTQYF
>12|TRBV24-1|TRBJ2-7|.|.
TGTGCCACCTATGGCCCCCTCTACGAGCAGTACTTC
CATYGPLYEQYF
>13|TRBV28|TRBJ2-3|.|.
TGTGCCAGCGGGAGCGGAAGCACAGATACGCAGTATTTT
CASGSGSTDTQYF
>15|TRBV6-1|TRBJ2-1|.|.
TGTGCCAGCAGTGAAGGGACGGGAGAGGGTAATGAGCAGTTCTTC
CASSEGTGEGNEQFF
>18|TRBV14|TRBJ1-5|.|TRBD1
TGTGCCAGCAGCCAGAGAAGGGGGCGGACTAATGGGAATCAGCCCCAGCATTTT
CASSQRRGRTNGNQPQHF
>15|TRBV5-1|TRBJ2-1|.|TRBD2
TGCGCCAGCAACGGGTTAGCGGGAGGGGACAATGAGCAGTTCTTC
CASNGLAGGDNEQFF
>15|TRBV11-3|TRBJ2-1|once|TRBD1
TGTGCCAGCAGCTTTGGGGACAGGGGGTCGAATGAGCAGTTCTTC
CASSFGDRGSNEQFF
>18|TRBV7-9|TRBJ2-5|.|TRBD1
TGTGCCAGCAGCTTCGGAGGGACAGGGTGGTTAGCGGGAGAGACCCAGTACTTC
CASSFGGTGWLAGETQYF
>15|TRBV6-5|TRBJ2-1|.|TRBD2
TGTGCCAGCAGCGATAGCGGGAGCGGCTACAATGAGCAGTTCTTC
CASSDSGSGYNEQFF
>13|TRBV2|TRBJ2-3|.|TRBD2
TGTGCCAGCAGCGGGGACTATACAGATACGCAGTATTTT
CASSGDYTDTQYF
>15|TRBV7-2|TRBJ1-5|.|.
TGTGCCAGCAGCTTAGTGGCAGGGAGGGATCAGCCCCAGCATTTT
CASSLVAGRDQPQHF
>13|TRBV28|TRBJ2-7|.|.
TGTGCCAGCAGTCGGGTCCGGAGGAACGAGCAGTACTTC
CASSRVRRNEQYF
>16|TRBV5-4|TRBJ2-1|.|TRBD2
TGTGCCAGCAGCCGGCCCGGGGGGGCTGGCCAGAATGAGCAGTTCTTC
CASSRPGGAGQNEQFF
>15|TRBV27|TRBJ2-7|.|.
TGTGCCAGCAGTTTAAGAGGTCAACCAACCTACGAGCAGTACTTC
CASSLRGQPTYEQYF
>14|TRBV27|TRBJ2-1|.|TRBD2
TGTGCCAGCAGTTTAGAAGGACTAGCGGACGAGCAGTTCTTC
CASSLEGLADEQFF
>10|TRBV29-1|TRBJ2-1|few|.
TGCAGCGCTCGGGAGATTGAGCAGTTCTTC
CSAREIEQFF
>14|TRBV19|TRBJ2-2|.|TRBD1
TGTGCCAGTAGCGATCAGGGGGACACCGGGGAGCTGTTTTTT
CASSDQGDTGELFF
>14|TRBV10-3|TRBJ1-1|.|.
TGTGCCATCAGTGAGGCGGACACATACACTGAAGCTTTCTTT
CAISEADTYTEAFF